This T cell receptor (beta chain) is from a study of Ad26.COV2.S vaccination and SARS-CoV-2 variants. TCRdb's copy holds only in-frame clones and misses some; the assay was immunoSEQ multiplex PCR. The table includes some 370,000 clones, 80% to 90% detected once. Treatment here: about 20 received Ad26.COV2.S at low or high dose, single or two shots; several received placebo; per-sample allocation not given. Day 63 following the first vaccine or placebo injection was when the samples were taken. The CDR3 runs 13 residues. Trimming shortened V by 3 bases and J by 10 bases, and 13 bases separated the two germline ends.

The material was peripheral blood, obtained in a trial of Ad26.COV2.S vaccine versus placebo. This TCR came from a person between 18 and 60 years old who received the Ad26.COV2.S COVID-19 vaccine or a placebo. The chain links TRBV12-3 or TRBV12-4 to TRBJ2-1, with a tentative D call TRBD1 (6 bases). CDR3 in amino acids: CASSFSTGYEQFF. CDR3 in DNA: TGTGCCAGCAGTTTTTCAACAGGGTACGAGCAGTTCTTC.